These T cell receptor beta chains were read from a single sample in a study of CD8 T cells in ankylosing spondylitis. Each CDR3 protein gets one entry after TCRdb re-called the 5' RACE reads with MiXCR. The sample lists around 150,000 distinct CDR3 sequences; 40% to 50% were seen once. Sequencing was carried out using synovial fluid, either unsorted or a sorted T cell fraction (not recorded which). The receptors were gathered from a male donor with ankylosing spondylitis. CDR3s include the opening cysteine and the closing phenylalanine or tryptophan. The D gene is left open where the match is weak. Clone size appears in some rows only: once, few, many, or a class for an expanded clone.

V	D	J	size	CDR3	DNA
TRBV12-3/TRBV12-4	TRBD2	TRBJ2-1	few	CASSFEGGAYNEQFF	TGTGCCAGCAGTTTCGAGGGAGGGGCCTACAATGAGCAGTTCTTC
TRBV7-2	NA	TRBJ1-2	NA	CASSLGGANYGYTF	TGTGCCAGCAGCTTAGGAGGAGCTAACTATGGCTACACCTTC
TRBV7-2	TRBD2	TRBJ2-7	NA	CASSLVAGDSYEQYF	TGTGCCAGCAGCTTAGTAGCGGGGGACTCCTACGAGCAGTACTTC
TRBV4-3	TRBD1	TRBJ2-5	NA	CASSPHRGRETQYF	TGCGCCAGCAGCCCCCACAGGGGGCGAGAGACCCAGTACTTC
TRBV4-1	NA	TRBJ2-1	few	CASGIRWSWKALYNEQFF	TGCGCCAGCGGGATCCGTTGGTCTTGGAAGGCTCTCTACAATGAGCAGTTCTTC
TRBV20-1	NA	TRBJ2-1	NA	CSGAGPKTYNEQFF	TGCAGTGGCGCTGGGCCCAAAACCTACAATGAGCAGTTCTTC
TRBV10-2	NA	TRBJ2-7	few	CASSWTLRGEQYF	TGCGCCAGCAGTTGGACGCTCCGAGGGGAGCAGTACTTC
TRBV12-3/TRBV12-4	TRBD1	TRBJ1-5	NA	CASTLGTDNQPQHF	TGTGCCAGCACCTTGGGGACAGATAATCAGCCCCAGCATTTT
TRBV7-9	TRBD1	TRBJ1-1	few	CASSTDRRNTEAFF	TGTGCCAGCAGCACGGACAGGAGAAACACTGAAGCTTTCTTT
TRBV12-3/TRBV12-4	NA	TRBJ2-1	NA	CASARGDDLYRFF	TGTGCCAGCGCGAGAGGGGATGATCTCTATCGGTTCTTC
TRBV5-1	TRBD1	TRBJ2-7	NA	CASSGDRGYDEQYF	TGCGCCAGCAGCGGGGACAGGGGTTACGACGAGCAGTACTTC
TRBV4-1	NA	TRBJ2-2	NA	CASSLKRPRPRATNGELFF	TGCGCCAGCAGCCTCAAACGCCCCCGGCCAAGAGCGACGAACGGGGAGCTGTTTTTT
TRBV12-3/TRBV12-4	TRBD1	TRBJ1-2	NA	CASSLGDREDYGYTF	TGTGCCAGCAGTTTAGGTGACAGGGAGGACTATGGCTACACCTTC
TRBV3-1	NA	TRBJ2-1	NA	CASSQALGSNNEQFF	TGTGCCAGCAGCCAAGCCCTAGGGTCCAACAATGAGCAGTTCTTC
TRBV11-2	TRBD1	TRBJ1-4	NA	CASSGTVSTNEKLFF	TGTGCCAGCAGCGGGACAGTCTCAACTAATGAAAAACTGTTTTTT
TRBV5-1	TRBD2	TRBJ2-7	few	CASSLGLAIPRAYEQYF	TGCGCCAGCAGCTTGGGACTAGCGATCCCCCGCGCGTACGAGCAGTACTTC
TRBV28	TRBD2	TRBJ2-7	NA	CASRPPGTSGFHEQYF	TGTGCCAGCAGACCCCCCGGGACTAGCGGTTTCCACGAGCAGTACTTC
TRBV7-6	NA	TRBJ2-7	NA	CASRAPGLYEQYF	TGTGCCAGCAGAGCGCCAGGGCTCTACGAGCAGTACTTC
TRBV5-6	TRBD2	TRBJ2-1	NA	CASSSLAEPYNEQFF	TGTGCCAGCAGCTCCCTAGCGGAACCCTACAATGAGCAGTTCTTC
TRBV12-3/TRBV12-4	TRBD2	TRBJ2-1	NA	CASSFVLAGDNEQFF	TGTGCCAGCAGTTTTGTCCTAGCGGGAGATAATGAGCAGTTCTTC
TRBV7-9	NA	TRBJ1-4	NA	CASSSHQVEAEKLFF	TGTGCCAGCAGCTCCCACCAGGTCGAGGCTGAAAAACTGTTTTTT
TRBV10-3	TRBD1	TRBJ2-5	NA	CAISDDRGLETQYF	TGTGCCATCAGTGATGACAGGGGGCTAGAGACCCAGTACTTC
TRBV27	NA	TRBJ1-2	few	CASSSTSGSYGYTF	TGTGCCAGCAGTTCAACTTCTGGGAGCTATGGCTACACCTTC
TRBV4-1	NA	TRBJ2-7	NA	CASSGRATYEQYF	TGCGCCAGCAGCGGACGAGCTACCTACGAGCAGTACTTC
TRBV21-1	NA	TRBJ2-1	NA	CASSKDSGQGPERSYNEQFF	TGTGCCAGCAGCAAGGATTCTGGACAGGGGCCAGAGAGATCCTACAATGAGCAGTTCTTC
TRBV24-1	NA	TRBJ2-2	NA	CATSDLRLNTGELFF	TGTGCCACCAGTGACCTCCGATTGAACACCGGGGAGCTGTTTTTT
TRBV2	NA	TRBJ2-7	NA	CASSLGTVGPYEQYF	TGTGCCAGCAGCCTCGGGACCGTCGGACCCTACGAGCAGTACTTC
TRBV3-1	NA	TRBJ1-2	NA	CASSPLRAYGYTF	TGTGCCAGCAGCCCTCTCAGGGCCTATGGCTACACCTTC
TRBV7-2	NA	TRBJ2-1	medium-sized	CASSLAGGNNEQFF	TGTGCCAGCAGCTTAGCGGGGGGAAACAATGAGCAGTTCTTC
TRBV6-2/TRBV6-3	TRBD2	TRBJ2-1	NA	CASSYSDTSGYNEQFF	TGTGCCAGCAGTTACTCGGATACTAGCGGGTACAATGAGCAGTTCTTC
TRBV6-2/TRBV6-3	TRBD2	TRBJ2-2	NA	CAINSGTSGPTGELFF	TGTGCCATTAACTCCGGGACTAGCGGCCCGACCGGGGAGCTGTTTTTT
TRBV5-1	NA	TRBJ2-4	NA	CASSLDGVSRSKNIQYF	TGCGCCAGCAGCTTGGATGGGGTTAGTAGGTCCAAAAACATTCAGTACTTC
TRBV6-2/TRBV6-3	NA	TRBJ2-1	once	CASSNRDHLNEQFF	TGTGCCAGCAGTAACCGGGACCATTTGAATGAGCAGTTCTTC
TRBV7-9	NA	TRBJ2-2	NA	CASSRRRRANTGELFF	TGTGCCAGCAGCCGGAGGAGGAGGGCGAACACCGGGGAGCTGTTTTTT
TRBV4-3	NA	TRBJ2-5	NA	CASSADGSLGETQYF	TGCGCCAGCAGCGCGGACGGCTCTCTCGGAGAGACCCAGTACTTC
TRBV27	TRBD2	TRBJ2-2	NA	CASSFSSGRVHTGELFF	TGTGCCAGCAGTTTTTCTAGCGGGAGGGTGCACACCGGGGAGCTGTTTTTT
TRBV6-5	NA	TRBJ1-1	NA	CASSFSPGDGNTEAFF	TGTGCCAGCAGTTTCAGCCCGGGGGACGGGAACACTGAAGCTTTCTTT
TRBV12-3/TRBV12-4	NA	TRBJ2-3	few	CASSFGPTTLTDTQYF	TGTGCCAGCAGTTTCGGACCAACTACTCTCACAGATACGCAGTATTTT
TRBV27	NA	TRBJ2-4	many	CARRHLAKNIQYF	TGTGCCAGAAGACATCTAGCCAAAAACATTCAGTACTTC
TRBV18	NA	TRBJ1-2	NA	CASSPGGLSNGYTF	TGTGCCAGCTCACCAGGGGGACTATCAAATGGCTACACCTTC
TRBV12-3/TRBV12-4	NA	TRBJ1-3	many	CASSRPGGAGNTIYF	TGTGCCAGCAGCCGTCCTGGGGGCGCCGGAAACACCATATATTTT
TRBV5-6	TRBD2	TRBJ2-4	NA	CASSLVSGGENIQYF	TGTGCCAGCAGCTTGGTTAGCGGGGGGGAAAACATTCAGTACTTC
TRBV27	NA	TRBJ2-7	many	CASSLSQNYEQYF	TGTGCCAGCAGTTTATCCCAGAACTACGAGCAGTACTTC
TRBV24-1	TRBD2	TRBJ2-1	many	CATSAGLAGGEQFF	TGTGCCACCAGTGCGGGGCTAGCGGGAGGTGAGCAGTTCTTC
TRBV5-1	TRBD1	TRBJ2-7	few	CASSWGRREGARYEQYF	TGCGCCAGCAGCTGGGGCCGGAGAGAGGGGGCCCGTTACGAGCAGTACTTC